This TCR beta chain was recovered during a study of T cells after posttransplantation cyclophosphamide. Produced via immunoSEQ multiplex PCR; TCRdb's table is partial and in-frame only. The sample includes 2,500 to 3,000 clones, almost 75% of them seen just once. Of note for this clone: The antigen is undetermined.

Findings and caveats of the study: Skin or GI-infiltrating T cells shared few TRB sequences with blood.

Germline V gene data show CDR1 as MDHEN and CDR2 as SYDVKM. This CDR3 has 15 residues. The V and J ends lost 7 bases and 7 bases, in that order; junction bases with no gene match: 10. The sample consisted of PBMCs. The sequence was obtained from a man aged 25-45 years with a blood cancer, CMV-positive, and with a related stem cell donor. The chain combines TRBV28 with TRBJ2-1, with 10 nucleotides matching TRBD1. CDR3 nucleotide sequence: TGTGCCAGCACCGACCGGGACAGGGGTTTGAATGAGCAGTTCTTC. Amino acid sequence: CASTDRDRGLNEQFF.